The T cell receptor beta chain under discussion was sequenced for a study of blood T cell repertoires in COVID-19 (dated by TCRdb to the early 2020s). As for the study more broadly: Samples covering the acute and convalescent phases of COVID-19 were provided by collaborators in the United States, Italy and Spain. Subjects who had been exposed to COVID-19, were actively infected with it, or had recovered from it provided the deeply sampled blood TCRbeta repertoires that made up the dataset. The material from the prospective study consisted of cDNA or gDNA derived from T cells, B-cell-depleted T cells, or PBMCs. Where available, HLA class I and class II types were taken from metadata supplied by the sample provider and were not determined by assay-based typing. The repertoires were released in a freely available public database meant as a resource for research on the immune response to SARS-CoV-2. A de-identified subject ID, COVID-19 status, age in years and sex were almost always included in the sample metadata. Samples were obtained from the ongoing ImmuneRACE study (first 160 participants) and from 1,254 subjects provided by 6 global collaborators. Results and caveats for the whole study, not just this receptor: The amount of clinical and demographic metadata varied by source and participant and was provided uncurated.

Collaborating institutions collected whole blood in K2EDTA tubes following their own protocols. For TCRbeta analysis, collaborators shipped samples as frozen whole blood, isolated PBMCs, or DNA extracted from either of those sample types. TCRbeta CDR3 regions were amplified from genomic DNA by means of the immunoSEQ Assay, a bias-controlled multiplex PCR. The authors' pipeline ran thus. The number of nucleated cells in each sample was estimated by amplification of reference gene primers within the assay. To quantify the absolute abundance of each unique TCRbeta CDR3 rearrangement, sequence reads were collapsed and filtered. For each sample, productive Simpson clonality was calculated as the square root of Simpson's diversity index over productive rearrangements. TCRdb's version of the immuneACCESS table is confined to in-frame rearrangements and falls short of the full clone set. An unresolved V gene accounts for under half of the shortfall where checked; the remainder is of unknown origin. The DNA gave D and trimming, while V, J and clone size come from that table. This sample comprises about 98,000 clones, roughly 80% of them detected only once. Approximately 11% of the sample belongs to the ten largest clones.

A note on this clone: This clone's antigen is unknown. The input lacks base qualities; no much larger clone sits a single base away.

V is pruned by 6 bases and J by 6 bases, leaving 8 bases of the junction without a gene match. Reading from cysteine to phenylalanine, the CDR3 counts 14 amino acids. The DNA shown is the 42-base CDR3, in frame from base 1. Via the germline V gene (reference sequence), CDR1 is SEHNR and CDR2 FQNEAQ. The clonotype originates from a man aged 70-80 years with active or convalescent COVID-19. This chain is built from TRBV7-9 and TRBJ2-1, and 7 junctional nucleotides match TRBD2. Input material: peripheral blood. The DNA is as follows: TGTGCCAGCAGTTCCGGGACTACCGTCAATGAGCAGTTCTTC. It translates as CASSSGTTVNEQFF.